These 12 T cell receptor beta chains originate from one sample sequenced in a study of blood T cell repertoires in COVID-19. TCRdb keeps only in-frame clones here, not all; method: immunoSEQ multiplex PCR. The sample lists about 300,000 clones, nearly 90% seen once, with less than 2% in the top ten. Sequencing input: peripheral blood. The origin of the receptors is a woman aged 30 to 39 with COVID-19, enrolled during active disease.

The chain employs TRBV5-1 and TRBJ2-1; TRBD2 agrees at 9 bases. The CDR3 totals 16 residues. Germline V gives CDR1 SGHRS, CDR2 YFSETQ. The ends lost 2 bases at V and 0 bases at J; junction bases unmatched: 3. The CDR3 DNA reads TGCGCCAGCAGCTTCTTGCGGGGGGGCTCCTACAATGAGCAGTTCTTC. This translates into CASSFLRGGSYNEQFF.

The chain combines TRBV5-1 with TRBJ1-3; 9 bases are shared with TRBD1. The V segment lost 4 bases and the J segment 3 bases; nucleotides outside the gene matches: 11. This CDR3 spans 17 amino acids. Germline loops: CDR1 SGHRS, CDR2 YFSETQ. CDR3 sequence (DNA): TGCGCCAGCAGCCATCTTCCGGGACAGGGCGTTGGAAACACCATATATTTT. Translated: CASSHLPGQGVGNTIYF.

The V gene is TRBV6-5, the J gene TRBJ2-1; 8 bases are a match to TRBD2. V lost 7 bases to trimming and J lost 6 bases; unmatched junction nucleotides: 11. The CDR3 contains 15 residues. Germline V gene sequence: CDR1 MNHEY, CDR2 SVGAGI. The CDR3, as DNA: TGTGCCAGCAATCCCGGGACTAGTTTTGGCAATGAGCAGTTCTTC. Protein sequence: CASNPGTSFGNEQFF.

This chain connects TRBV11-2 to TRBJ2-1, with 7 bases identical to TRBD1. Trimming removed 5 bases from V and 0 bases from J; junction bases left unmatched: 4. CDR3 size: 15 residues. Per the germline V gene, CDR1 is SGHAT and CDR2 is FQNNGV. Here the CDR3 DNA reads TGTGCCAGCAGCCAGGGGGTAGGCTCCTACAATGAGCAGTTCTTC. Translation gives CASSQGVGSYNEQFF.

The chain recombines TRBV5-5 with TRBJ2-5; 7 bases agree with TRBD2. From germline, CDR1 is SGHKS and CDR2 YYEKEE (reference sequence). The CDR3 has 14 amino acids. V lost 2 bases, J lost 4 bases, and 5 bases stayed unmatched. In DNA, the CDR3 is TGTGCCAGCAGCTTCCGGGGGGTAGGAGAGACCCAGTACTTC. Residues: CASSFRGVGETQYF.

The chain uses TRBV7-9 and TRBJ1-1, with 8 bases fitting TRBD1. The CDR3 runs to 13 residues. In germline, CDR1 is SEHNR, CDR2 FQNEAQ (reference sequence). V lost 5 bases, J lost 4 bases, and 3 bases stayed unmatched. The CDR3 coding sequence is TGTGCCAGCAGCCCCAGGGGGCGCACTGAAGCTTTCTTT. As protein: CASSPRGRTEAFF.

The chain joins TRBV3-1 (or the pseudogene TRBV3-2) to TRBJ2-2; D is possibly TRBD2 (5 bases). The CDR3 runs to 16 residues. The germline V gene encodes CDR1 LGHDT and CDR2 YNNKEL (reference sequence). V was trimmed by 4 bases and J by 2 bases, leaving 14 bases between them. The CDR3 DNA follows: TGTGCCAGCAGCCCCCCGGGAAGGCGAAACACCGGGGAGCTGTTTTTT. Translating it yields CASSPPGRRNTGELFF.

The chain employs TRBV19 and TRBJ1-3; the D gene is possibly TRBD1 (5 bases). The germline V gene encodes CDR1 LNHDA and CDR2 SQIVND (reference sequence). V lost 10 bases and J 2 bases, leaving 21 bases between the germline ends. CDR3 length equals 16 residues. The CDR3 spells CATRTGTLVTGNTIYF. The CDR3 DNA is TGTGCCACCCGGACGGGGACTCTTGTCACTGGAAACACCATATATTTT.

This clone was counted between two and nine times. The rearrangement links TRBV5-1 to TRBJ1-2; D not certain. CDR1 and CDR2 from the germline V gene are SGHRS and YFSETQ. The CDR3 totals 15 residues. V gave up 4 bases and J gave up 2 bases, with 15 bases separating them. The CDR3 is CASSQGYRGNYGYTF. CDR3 sequence (DNA): TGCGCCAGCAGCCAAGGGTACAGAGGGAACTATGGCTACACCTTC. Complete variable domain (other parts from reference TRBV5-1 and TRBJ1-2): KAGVTQTPRYLIKTRGQQVTLSCSPISGHRSVSWYQQTPGQGLQFLFEYFSETQRNKGNFPGRFSGRQFSNSRSEMNVSTLELGDSALYLCASSQGYRGNYGYTFGSGTRLTVV.

The chain recombines TRBV7-9 with TRBJ1-2; D gene uncertain. From germline, CDR1 is SEHNR and CDR2 FQNEAQ (reference sequence). The CDR3 spans 15 residues. Trimming shortened V by 1 base and J by 8 bases, and 17 bases separated the two germline ends. CDR3 nucleotide sequence: TGTGCCAGCAGCTTAGACTCTGGCGGGTTATTCGGCTACACCTTC. Translation: CASSLDSGGLFGYTF.

The gene calls are TRBV6-1 and TRBJ2-5; 9 bases fit TRBD1. CDR1 and CDR2 (germline): MNHNS, SASEGT. Unmatched junction bases numbered 5, after V lost 2 bases and J lost 7 bases. This CDR3 has 14 amino acids. CDR3: CASSEIRTGATQYF. In nucleotides, the CDR3 is TGTGCCAGCAGTGAAATAAGGACAGGGGCGACCCAGTACTTC.

The chain uses TRBV27 and TRBJ1-2, with TRBD1 as a possible D gene (6 bases). The germline V and J ends were trimmed by 1 base and 3 bases, with 12 bases remaining between them. Germline V gene lookup returns CDR1 MNHEY and CDR2 SMNVEV (reference sequence). This CDR3 has 15 residues. The chain's CDR3 is CASSLFQGGYYGYTF. In nucleotides, the CDR3 is TGTGCCAGCAGTTTATTCCAAGGGGGTTACTATGGCTACACCTTC.